Below, 4 T cell receptor beta chains from the same sample are listed, as sequenced in a study of OX40 agonist ivuxolimab in advanced cancers. Profiled with immunoSEQ multiplex PCR; TCRdb holds only in-frame clones, not every one. The sample shows roughly 70,000 clones, over 80% of them seen only once. The starting material was CD4+ or CD8+ T cells sorted from blood, obtained in a trial of the OX40 agonist ivuxolimab. These receptors originate from an adult with an advanced solid tumor such as melanoma, head and neck, liver or kidney cancer.

The CDR3 sequence is CASSLENGYGYTF. CDR3 DNA sequence: TGTGCCAGCAGCTTAGAAAATGGATACGGCTACACCTTC. The gene calls are TRBV7-3 and TRBJ1-2, with D unresolved. V lost 2 bases to trimming and J lost 8 bases, with 12 bases between them. The CDR3 is 13 residues long. Germline V CDR1 and CDR2: SGHTA, FQGTGA.

This rearrangement joins TRBV27 to TRBJ1-2; D remains ambiguous. Trimming left V 1 base short and J 4 bases short, with 16 bases between. Per germline, CDR1 MNHEY and CDR2 SMNVEV (reference sequence). CDR3 length: 16 amino acids. CDR3 in DNA: TGTGCCAGCAGTTTATACGAGGGAAGCCCGCTCTATGGCTACACCTTC. Encoded protein: CASSLYEGSPLYGYTF.

The DNA for the CDR3 is TGTGCCAGCAGCGCTGCCGGGACCGAGGGGGAGACCCAGTACTTC. It translates to CASSAAGTEGETQYF. This chain connects TRBV9 to TRBJ2-5, with D perhaps given as TRBD1 or TRBD2 (5 bases each). This CDR3 spans 15 amino acids. The germline CDR1 and CDR2 sequences are SGDLS and YYNGEE. Trimming left V 3 bases short and J 5 bases short, with 17 bases between.

This clone was seen a handful of times. The rearrangement links TRBV4-1 to TRBJ2-7; perhaps D is TRBD1 or TRBD2 (5 bases each). Germline-derived CDR1 and CDR2 are MGHRA and YSYEKL. The CDR3 length is 18 residues. V was shortened by 0 bases and J by 3 bases, with 21 bases between the two germline ends. The DNA of the CDR3 is TGCGCCAGCAGCCAAGATTTTCTCTGGGTGGGACCCGGCTACGAGCAGTACTTC. Residues: CASSQDFLWVGPGYEQYF.